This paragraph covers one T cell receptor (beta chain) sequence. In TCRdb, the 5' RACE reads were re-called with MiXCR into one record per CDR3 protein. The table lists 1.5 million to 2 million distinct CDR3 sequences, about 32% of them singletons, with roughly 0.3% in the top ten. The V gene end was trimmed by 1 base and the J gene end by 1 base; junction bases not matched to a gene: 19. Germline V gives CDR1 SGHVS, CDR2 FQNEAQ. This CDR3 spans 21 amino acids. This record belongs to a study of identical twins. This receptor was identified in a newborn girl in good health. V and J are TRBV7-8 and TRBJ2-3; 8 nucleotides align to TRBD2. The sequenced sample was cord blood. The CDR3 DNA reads TGTGCCAGCAGCTTAGGGCTTGGTGTATGTCTTGGGACTAGGTGCACAGATACGCAGTATTTT. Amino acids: CASSLGLGVCLGTRCTDTQYF.